This T cell receptor (beta chain) was observed in a study of Ad26.COV2.S vaccination and SARS-CoV-2 variants. As for treatment: some 20 received Ad26.COV2.S at low or high dose, single or two shots; about 5 received placebo; per-sample allocation not given. Sampling occurred on day 63 after the first vaccine or placebo injection. Germline CDR1 reads SGHNT; CDR2 reads YYREEE (reference sequence). The CDR3 runs 13 residues. V lost 2 bases to trimming and J lost 7 bases, with 10 bases between them. The data were produced by immunoSEQ multiplex PCR, yet TCRdb's version contains in-frame clones alone and is incomplete. The repertoire holds around 300,000 clones, with around 90% as singletons. Points on this clone: The identical CDR3 is also encoded by other nucleotide sequences in the sample.

The genes are TRBV5-4 and TRBJ1-5, with D unresolved. The sequences come from peripheral blood, collected in a trial of Ad26.COV2.S vaccine versus placebo. The sequence was obtained from a person aged 18 to 59 who received the Ad26.COV2.S COVID-19 vaccine or a placebo. CDR3 DNA: TGTGCCAGCAGCTTAGAGGGAGGCCAGCCCCAGCATTTT. As protein: CASSLEGGQPQHF.